Included here is one T cell receptor (beta chain) sequence, with context. The data belong to a study of blood T cell repertoires in COVID-19. Looking at the study overall: T cells, B-cell-depleted T cells, or PBMCs supplied cDNA or gDNA.

Authors' data handling: Estimates of nucleated cell counts were drawn from the amplification of reference gene primers. Some clones are missing from TCRdb's copy, which holds only in-frame ones; the method was immunoSEQ multiplex PCR. That table gives V, J and clone size, and the DNA gave D and trimming. The table has 25,000 or so clones, nearly 90% seen once. The source of this sequence is a man aged 65-85 years with acute or convalescent COVID-19. Material: peripheral blood.

CDR3 sequence: CASSRPGLGTEAFF. For the CDR3, the DNA is TGTGCCAGCAGTCGCCCGGGATTGGGCACTGAAGCTTTCTTT. The chain joins TRBV6-2 or TRBV6-3 to TRBJ1-1; D is ambiguous. This CDR3 region has 14 residues. V gave up 5 bases and J gave up 4 bases, with 14 bases separating them. Germline lookup yields CDR1 MNHEY and CDR2 SVGEGT.